This entry lists 2 T cell receptor beta chains sequenced from one sample in a study of T-cell memory formation after mild COVID-19. TCRdb re-derived calls from the 5' RACE reads in MiXCR, one entry per CDR3 protein. The top ten clones hold more than 10% of a sample with 550,000 to 700,000 distinct CDR3 sequences, more than 15% of them seen once. Sequenced material: PBMCs or a T cell subset sorted from them (not recorded which). The receptors here all came from an adult woman who had mild COVID-19 (a few samples of this study predate the infection). Cell type and time point are not known.

This clonotype was counted a few times. This sequence joins TRBV5-8 and TRBJ2-5; D may correspond to TRBD1 or TRBD2 (5 bases each). The germline V gene encodes CDR1 SGHTS and CDR2 YDEGEE. The CDR3 is 16 residues long. The V gene lost 6 bases and the J gene lost 2 bases, with 20 bases spanning the gap. The CDR3 DNA reads as TGTGCCAGCACCCTATCTGGTGAGCGGACACAAGAGACCCAGTACTTC. It encodes CASTLSGERTQETQYF.

The chain joins TRBV6-6 to TRBJ1-5; tentatively, D is TRBD1 (6 bases). This CDR3 has 15 residues. Trimming stripped 6 bases from V and 5 bases from J, with 17 bases between. The V gene's germline CDR1 is MNHNY and CDR2 SVGAGI (reference sequence). The CDR3 DNA reads TGTGCCAGCAGCGGATGGGGGGCGATAGATCAGCCCCAGCATTTT. This sequence encodes CASSGWGAIDQPQHF.